One sample yielded the 30 T cell receptor beta chains listed below, sequenced in a study of blood T cell repertoires in COVID-19. This table comes from immunoSEQ multiplex PCR, and its TCRdb copy is limited to in-frame clones, with some not included. The table has fewer than 110,000 clones, around four fifths seen once. The sample consisted of peripheral blood. The receptors were gathered from a man between 65 and 85 years old with acute or convalescent COVID-19.

This chain uses TRBV7-9 with TRBJ1-6; TRBD1 is a possible D gene (6 bases). The CDR3 extends over 14 amino acids. The V and J ends lost 7 bases and 9 bases respectively, with 16 bases between them. Germline lookup yields CDR1 SEHNR and CDR2 FQNEAQ (reference sequence). The CDR3 loop is CASKGAGDTSPLHF. The CDR3 DNA follows: TGTGCCAGCAAGGGTGCAGGGGATACTTCACCCCTCCACTTT.

This rearrangement joins TRBV7-9 to TRBJ1-2; D is possibly TRBD1 (5 bases). V was shortened by 5 bases and J by 1 base, with 11 bases between the two germline ends. Germline values: CDR1 SEHNR, CDR2 FQNEAQ (reference sequence). The CDR3 spans 14 residues. CDR3: CASSPGDSNYGYTF. The CDR3 DNA reads as TGTGCCAGCAGCCCAGGTGACAGTAACTATGGCTACACCTTC.

This chain links TRBV3-1 (or the pseudogene TRBV3-2) with TRBJ2-7; maybe TRBD2 (5 bases). The V end lost 0 bases, the J end lost 2 bases, and 11 bases lay between the germline ends. CDR1 LGHDT and CDR2 YNNKEL come from the germline V gene (reference sequence). This CDR3 spans 15 amino acids. The CDR3 is CASSQDGSVPYEQYF. The CDR3 nucleotides read TGTGCCAGCAGCCAAGATGGTAGCGTTCCCTACGAGCAGTACTTC.

CDR3 protein: CASSLGQGGTEAFF. The DNA of the CDR3 is TGCGCCAGCAGCTTAGGACAGGGGGGCACTGAAGCTTTCTTT. J is TRBJ1-1 and V is TRBV5-1; 10 bases are a match to TRBD1. The CDR3 loop spans 14 amino acids. Per germline, CDR1 SGHRS and CDR2 YFSETQ. V shed 2 bases and J 4 bases; nucleotides not matched to a gene: 2.

The chain has TRBV6-6 and TRBJ2-1, with 7 positions matching TRBD2. The germline gives CDR1 MNHNY, CDR2 SVGAGI (reference sequence). V trimming: 7 bases; J trimming: 0 bases; junction bases outside the gene matches: 3. CDR3 length: 14 residues. As DNA, the CDR3 is TGTGCCAGCAACGGGGGGAGCTCCTACAATGAGCAGTTCTTC. It translates to CASNGGSSYNEQFF.

This chain joins TRBV5-1 and TRBJ1-4; 11 positions agree with TRBD1. This CDR3 has 16 residues. Trimming cost V 2 bases and J 8 bases; bases outside gene matches: 8. Germline V gene data show CDR1 as SGHRS and CDR2 as YFSETQ. CDR3 nucleotides: TGCGCCAGCAGCTTTGGACAGGGGGCGGATACCGAAAAACTGTTTTTT. This translates into CASSFGQGADTEKLFF.

This chain joins TRBV28 and TRBJ1-5, with 8 bases aligning to TRBD1. Germline CDR1 reads MDHEN; CDR2 reads SYDVKM. The trim removed 4 bases at V and 2 bases at J, leaving 10 bases unmatched. CDR3 length: 17 amino acids. The CDR3 spells CASSSGFHRGGNQPQHF. The CDR3 bases are TGTGCCAGCAGTTCAGGGTTTCACAGGGGGGGCAATCAGCCCCAGCATTTT.

The CDR3: CASSTPGGIYGYTF. Written as DNA, the CDR3 is TGTGCCAGCAGTACCCCAGGGGGCATCTATGGCTACACCTTC. The V gene is TRBV6-5, the J gene TRBJ1-2, with 8 bases that match TRBD1. The CDR3 sequence is 14 residues long. Germline loops: CDR1 MNHEY, CDR2 SVGAGI. Germline trimming cut 5 bases from V and 4 bases from J; bases unmatched to any gene: 6.

The J gene is TRBJ2-1, the V gene TRBV18; the match to TRBD1 covers 9 bases. From germline, CDR1 is KGHSH and CDR2 LQKENI. J lost 9 bases, V lost 0 bases, and 6 bases had no gene match. The CDR3 sequence is 15 residues long. CDR3 DNA: TGTGCCAGCTCACCACCGTTAACAGGGGGCACTGAGCAGTTCTTC. Translation gives CASSPPLTGGTEQFF.

The gene calls are TRBV5-1 and TRBJ1-2, with D perhaps matching TRBD1 (5 bases). The V end lost 1 base, the J end lost 8 bases, and 15 bases lay between the germline ends. Germline V gives CDR1 SGHRS, CDR2 YFSETQ. The CDR3 has 14 amino acids. In DNA form, the CDR3 reads TGCGCCAGCAGCTTGAGCTTGTCCAGGGAAGGCTACACCTTC. Its translation: CASSLSLSREGYTF.

As for this clone: One end of the junction varies from germline; a read error may be responsible. This chain connects TRBV7-7 to TRBJ2-2; D not certain. The CDR3 has 15 amino acids. The germline gives CDR1 SSHAT, CDR2 FNYEAQ (reference sequence). CDR3 nucleotide sequence: TGTGCTAGCAGCCCCGGTAACGGGAACACCGGGGAGCTGTTTTTT. It translates to CASSPGNGNTGELFF. Combining the CDR3 with reference TRBV7-7 and TRBJ2-2 gives the whole variable domain GAGVSQSPRYKVTKRGQDVTLRCDPISSHATLYWYQQALGQGPEFLTYFNYEAQPDKSGLPSDRFSAERPEGSISTLTIQRTEQRDSAMYRCASSPGNGNTGELFFGEGSRLTVL.

The chain links TRBV29-1 to TRBJ2-3; D remains unclear. CDR3 size: 11 residues. Per germline, CDR1 SQVTM and CDR2 ANQGSEA. The ends were cut back, 3 bases at V and 3 bases at J, with 4 bases in the middle. The CDR3 nucleotides are TGCAGCGTTGATTTAACAGATACGCAGTATTTT. It is translated as CSVDLTDTQYF.

The chain is built from TRBV23-1 and TRBJ1-1, with TRBD1 matching over 9 bases. TRBV23-1 is reported as an ORF; its role is uncertain. Germline trimming cut 10 bases from V and 5 bases from J; bases unmatched to any gene: 14. The CDR3 consists of 15 residues. DNA of the CDR3: TGCGCCACCAGACGGACAGGGGATATTTCGACTGAAGCTTTCTTT. Its translation is CATRRTGDISTEAFF.

This chain links TRBV20-1 with TRBJ1-3, with a weak D call TRBD1 (6 bases). The CDR3 extends over 14 amino acids. Trimming removed 3 bases from V and 0 bases from J, with 9 bases in between. Germline CDR1 is DFQATT and CDR2 is SNEGSKA (reference sequence). CDR3 sequence: CSASQGSSGNTIYF. CDR3 sequence (DNA): TGCAGTGCTAGTCAGGGGTCCTCTGGAAACACCATATATTTT.

The J gene is TRBJ2-7, the V gene TRBV6-5, with 10 bases identical to TRBD1. CDR1 and CDR2 from the germline V gene are MNHEY and SVGAGI. This CDR3 region has 15 residues. V lost 5 bases, J lost 5 bases, and 9 bases stayed unmatched. This CDR3 reads CASSTPRQGANEQYF. The CDR3 DNA sequence: TGTGCCAGCAGTACCCCTCGACAGGGGGCTAACGAGCAGTACTTC.

V usage is TRBV2 and J usage is TRBJ1-2; D is perhaps TRBD1 (5 bases). The CDR3 is 14 amino acids. Trimming left V 2 bases short and J 5 bases short, with 12 bases between. CDR1 is SNHLY, CDR2 FYNNEI, per germline. CDR3 protein: CASSETGTGYGYTF. The CDR3 bases are TGTGCCAGCAGTGAAACCGGGACTGGATATGGCTACACCTTC.

The rearrangement joins TRBV5-1 to TRBJ2-3; 9 positions match TRBD2. Germline V gives CDR1 SGHRS, CDR2 YFSETQ. V shed 3 bases, J shed 4 bases, and the junction held 3 bases outside the gene matches. The CDR3 loop spans 14 amino acids. In DNA, the CDR3 is TGCGCCAGCAGCTCTTCTAGCGGGGCAGATACGCAGTATTTT. As protein: CASSSSSGADTQYF.

This clone came up once. The rearrangement links TRBV15 to TRBJ2-1; 9 bases align to TRBD2. The germline V gene encodes CDR1 LNHNV and CDR2 YYDKDF (reference sequence). The CDR3 consists of 16 residues. V was pared by 0 bases and J by 3 bases, with 3 bases of the junction left unmatched. The CDR3 coding sequence is TGTGCCACCAGCAGAGAAGGCGGGGGGGTCTACAATGAGCAGTTCTTC. This sequence encodes CATSREGGGVYNEQFF.

J is TRBJ2-5 and V is TRBV5-1; D gene ambiguous. CDR1 is SGHRS, CDR2 YFSETQ, per germline. The CDR3 length is 12 residues. V lost 0 bases, J lost 5 bases, and 5 bases lay in between. The CDR3 loop is CASSLGRETQYF. The CDR3 region has the DNA TGCGCCAGCAGCTTGGGGCGGGAGACCCAGTACTTC.

This clone was counted between two and nine times. The chain has TRBV27 and TRBJ1-1, with D possibly matching TRBD1 (5 bases). The CDR3 is 14 amino acids. CDR1 and CDR2 from the germline V gene are MNHEY and SMNVEV (reference sequence). Trimming took 6 bases from V and 6 from J, leaving 17 bases between them. Written as DNA, the CDR3 is TGTGCCAGCAGACTGCGACAGCCCAGGGCTGAAGCTTTCTTT. Its translation: CASRLRQPRAEAFF.

The rearrangement joins TRBV2 to TRBJ1-1; 9 nucleotides line up with TRBD1. CDR3 size: 14 residues. Germline CDR1 is SNHLY and CDR2 is FYNNEI. After removal of 5 bases from V and 6 bases from J, the junction contained 7 bases not matched to a gene. The CDR3 DNA reads TGTGCCAGCAGTATTGGACAGGGGAAGGCTGAAGCTTTCTTT. As protein: CASSIGQGKAEAFF. Together with reference TRBV2 and TRBJ1-1, the CDR3 gives the full variable domain: EPEVTQTPSHQVTQMGQEVILRCVPISNHLYFYWYRQILGQKVEFLVSFYNNEISEKSEIFDDQFSVERPDGSNFTLKIRSTKLEDSAMYFCASSIGQGKAEAFFGQGTRLTVV.

The chain joins TRBV10-3 to TRBJ2-3; 14 nucleotides align to TRBD2. Germline loops: CDR1 ENHRY, CDR2 SYGVKD. J gave up 3 bases and V 5 bases, and 4 bases lay outside the gene matches. This CDR3 region has 16 residues. CDR3 protein: CAISLGLAGATDTQYF. In nucleotides, the CDR3 is TGTGCCATCAGTCTGGGACTAGCGGGGGCAACAGATACGCAGTATTTT.

This rearrangement joins TRBV7-3 to TRBJ2-1; a possible D gene is TRBD2 (5 bases). V was shortened by 4 bases and J by 9 bases, with 13 bases between the two germline ends. CDR1 is SGHTA and CDR2 is FQGTGA in the germline V gene. The CDR3 loop spans 13 amino acids. The CDR3 region is CASSSSLEGEQFF. CDR3 nucleotides: TGTGCCAGCAGCTCAAGTCTAGAGGGTGAGCAGTTCTTC.

Remarks on this clone: Other DNA sequences within the sample encode an identical CDR3. The chain employs TRBV5-1 and TRBJ1-2; D gene uncertain. This CDR3 has 14 residues. CDR1 and CDR2 from the germline V gene are SGHRS and YFSETQ. Trimming removed 0 bases from V and 2 bases from J, with 8 bases in between. The DNA for the CDR3 is TGCGCCAGCAGCTTGGACGGGTCAAACTATGGCTACACCTTC. Translated, it gives CASSLDGSNYGYTF.

This clone was found once. The rearrangement links TRBV7-2 to TRBJ1-2; D is ambiguous. V dropped 2 bases and J dropped 1 base, with 11 bases sitting between them. CDR3 length: 15 residues. Germline assignment: CDR1 SGHTA and CDR2 FQGNSA. The CDR3 coding sequence is TGTGCCAGCAGCTTACCAATGGGCAGTAACTATGGCTACACCTTC. Translating it yields CASSLPMGSNYGYTF. Full variable domain (missing parts from reference TRBV7-2 and TRBJ1-2): GAGVSQSPSNKVTEKGKDVELRCDPISGHTALYWYRQSLGQGLEFLIYFQGNSAPDKSGLPSDRFSAERTGGSVSTLTIQRTQQEDSAVYLCASSLPMGSNYGYTFGSGTRLTVV.

The gene calls are TRBV5-1 and TRBJ2-7, with 8 bases that match TRBD1. The CDR3 contains 14 residues. Germline CDR1 and CDR2: SGHRS and YFSETQ. Trimming removed 3 bases from V and 3 bases from J; junction bases left unmatched: 5. The CDR3 reads CASSSITGGYEQYF. The CDR3 DNA reads TGCGCCAGCAGCTCAATAACAGGGGGCTACGAGCAGTACTTC. Full variable domain (outside the CDR3, taken from reference TRBV5-1 and TRBJ2-7): KAGVTQTPRYLIKTRGQQVTLSCSPISGHRSVSWYQQTPGQGLQFLFEYFSETQRNKGNFPGRFSGRQFSNSRSEMNVSTLELGDSALYLCASSSITGGYEQYFGPGTRLTVT.

This clone occurred a few times. The chain has TRBV5-1 and TRBJ1-1, with 7 bases identical to TRBD1. The CDR3 is 15 residues long. V shed 4 bases and J 1 base; nucleotides not matched to a gene: 7. Germline CDR1 and CDR2: SGHRS and YFSETQ. Written as DNA, the CDR3 is TGCGCCAGCAGCGGCACAGGGGAAGGGAACACTGAAGCTTTCTTT. It yields the protein CASSGTGEGNTEAFF.

The chain links TRBV21-1 to TRBJ1-3; the tabulated D call, TRBD1, remains unverified against the DNA. TRBV21-1 is tagged as a pseudogene. The CDR3 contains 17 residues. The CDR3 region is CASSKDAPGEIGNTIYF. The CDR3 nucleotides read TGTGCCAGCAGCAAAGACGCGCCAGGGGAGATTGGAAACACCATATATTTT.

The genes are TRBV5-1 and TRBJ1-2, with a weak D call TRBD1 (6 bases). The CDR3 consists of 16 residues. The V gene's germline CDR1 is SGHRS and CDR2 YFSETQ. V was pared by 6 bases and J by 6 bases, with 24 bases between. CDR3 in amino acids: CASTPRGGRSDDGYTF. The DNA for the CDR3 is TGCGCCAGCACTCCGAGGGGGGGCAGGTCCGATGATGGCTACACCTTC.

The chain is built from TRBV18 and TRBJ1-1; D gene uncertain. The V end was cut by 3 bases, the J end by 3 bases, with 8 bases between. Germline CDR1 and CDR2: KGHSH and LQKENI. There are 13 residues in the CDR3. This CDR3 is CASSPGLDTEAFF. The DNA for the CDR3 is TGTGCCAGCTCACCGGGCCTTGACACTGAAGCTTTCTTT. Together with reference TRBV18 and TRBJ1-1, the CDR3 gives the full variable domain: NAGVMQNPRHLVRRRGQEARLRCSPMKGHSHVYWYRQLPEEGLKFMVYLQKENIIDESGMPKERFSAEFPKEGPSILRIQQVVRGDSAAYFCASSPGLDTEAFFGQGTRLTVV.